One sample yielded the 8 T cell receptor beta chains listed below, sequenced in a study of control samples from healthy donors and cancer patients. Profiling relied on immunoSEQ multiplex PCR, and the TCRdb table lists in-frame clones only, not all of them. This table has over 60,000 clones, roughly 89% appearing once. Sequencing used PBMCs. These receptor sequences come from a woman aged 55-70 years with head and neck cancer.

This clone was counted a single time. The chain links TRBV6-6 to TRBJ2-7; tentatively, D is TRBD1 or TRBD2 (5 bases each). There are 14 residues in the CDR3. Germline loops: CDR1 MNHNY, CDR2 SVGAGI (reference sequence). Trimming stripped 2 bases from V and 7 bases from J, with 15 bases between. CDR3 nucleotides: TGTGCCAGCAGTTACACTCCAGGGACGGGGGAGCAGTACTTC. It encodes CASSYTPGTGEQYF.

The chain carries TRBV21-1 and TRBJ2-7; TRBD1, the D gene given by the table, was not confirmed from the DNA. TRBV21-1 is described as a pseudogene. This CDR3 has 15 amino acids. The CDR3 DNA is TGTGCCAGCAGCAACGGCAGGGGGAACTCCTACGAGCAGTACTTC. It translates to CASSNGRGNSYEQYF.

This rearrangement joins TRBV19 to TRBJ2-7; maybe TRBD2 (7 bases). The CDR3 length is 11 residues. The germline gives CDR1 LNHDA, CDR2 SQIVND (reference sequence). CDR3 amino acids: CAAGADYEQYF. The DNA of the CDR3 is TGTGCTGCGGGGGCCGACTACGAGCAGTACTTC.

V is TRBV19 and J is TRBJ1-1, with 7 bases aligning to TRBD1. The J segment lost 2 bases and the V segment lost 6 bases, leaving 6 bases of the junction unmatched. Germline assignment: CDR1 LNHDA and CDR2 SQIVND (reference sequence). This CDR3 is built from 14 residues. Written as DNA, the CDR3 is TGTGCCAGTAGCCCAGGGGGGGGAAACACTGAAGCTTTCTTT. It specifies CASSPGGGNTEAFF.

This chain connects TRBV7-9 to TRBJ2-3; D possibly uses TRBD1 or TRBD2 (6 bases each). V gave up 4 bases and J gave up 1 base, with 15 bases separating them. The CDR3 contains 16 residues. Germline CDR1 and CDR2: SEHNR and FQNEAQ (reference sequence). The CDR3 spells CASSWLEGGGTDTQYF. The CDR3 DNA sequence: TGTGCCAGCAGCTGGTTGGAGGGGGGTGGCACAGATACGCAGTATTTT.

The rearrangement joins TRBV19 to TRBJ2-5, with 8 bases matching TRBD2. The V gene end was trimmed by 6 bases and the J gene end by 1 base; junction bases not matched to a gene: 7. Germline V gene sequence: CDR1 LNHDA, CDR2 SQIVND (reference sequence). The CDR3 consists of 15 residues. The chain's CDR3 is CASRDSGGSQETQYF. The CDR3 DNA reads as TGTGCCAGTAGAGATTCGGGGGGGAGCCAAGAGACCCAGTACTTC.

The V gene is TRBV28, the J gene TRBJ1-2, with 9 bases that match TRBD1. With V trimmed by 5 bases and J by 5 bases, 3 bases remained unmatched. Looked up from germline, CDR1 is MDHEN and CDR2 is SYDVKM. CDR3 length: 13 residues. CDR3 DNA: TGTGCCAGCAGTCTAGGGACAGGGTATGGCTACACCTTC. This gives the protein CASSLGTGYGYTF.

This clone has a handful of counts. The genes are TRBV30 and TRBJ1-2; D is unresolved. The CDR3 consists of 13 residues. Per germline, CDR1 GTSNPN and CDR2 SVGIG (reference sequence). V shed 0 bases and J shed 4 bases, with 9 bases lying between them. In DNA, the CDR3 is TGTGCCTGGAGTGTACTAGGGCCCTATGGCTACACCTTC. Protein: CAWSVLGPYGYTF. The entire variable domain, with the rest obtained from reference TRBV30 and TRBJ1-2, is as follows: SQTIHQWPATLVQPVGSPLSLECTVEGTSNPNLYWYRQAAGRGLQLLFYSVGIGQISSEVPQNLSASRPQDRQFILSSKKLLLSDSGFYLCAWSVLGPYGYTFGSGTRLTVV.